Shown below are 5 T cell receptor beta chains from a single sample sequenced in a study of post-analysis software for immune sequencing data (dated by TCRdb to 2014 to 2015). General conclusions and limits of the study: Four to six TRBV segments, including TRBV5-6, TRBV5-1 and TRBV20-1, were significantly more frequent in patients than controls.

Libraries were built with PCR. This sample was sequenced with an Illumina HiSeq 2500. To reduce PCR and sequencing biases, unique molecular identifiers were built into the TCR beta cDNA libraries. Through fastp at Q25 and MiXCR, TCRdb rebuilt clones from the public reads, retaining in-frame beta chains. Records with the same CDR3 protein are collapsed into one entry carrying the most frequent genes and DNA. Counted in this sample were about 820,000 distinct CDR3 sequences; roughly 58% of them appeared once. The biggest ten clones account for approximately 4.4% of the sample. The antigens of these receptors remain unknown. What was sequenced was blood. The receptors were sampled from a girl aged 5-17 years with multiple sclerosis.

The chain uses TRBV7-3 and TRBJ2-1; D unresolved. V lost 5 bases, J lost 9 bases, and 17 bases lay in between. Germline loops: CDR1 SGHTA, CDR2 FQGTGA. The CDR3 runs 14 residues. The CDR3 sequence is CASSPQSQRGEQFF. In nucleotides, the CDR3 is TGTGCCAGCAGCCCTCAATCCCAGCGTGGTGAGCAGTTCTTC.

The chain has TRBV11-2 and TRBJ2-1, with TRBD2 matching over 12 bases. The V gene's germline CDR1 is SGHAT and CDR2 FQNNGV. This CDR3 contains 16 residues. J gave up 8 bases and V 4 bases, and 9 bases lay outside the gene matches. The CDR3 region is CASSSLGLAGTDEQFF. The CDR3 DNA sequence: TGTGCCAGCAGCTCACTCGGACTAGCGGGAACGGATGAGCAGTTCTTC.

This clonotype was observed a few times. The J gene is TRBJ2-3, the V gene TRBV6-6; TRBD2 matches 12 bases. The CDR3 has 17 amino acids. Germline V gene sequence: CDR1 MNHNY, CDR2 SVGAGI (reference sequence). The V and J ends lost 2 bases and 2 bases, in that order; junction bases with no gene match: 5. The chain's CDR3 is CASSYAASGGVTDTQYF. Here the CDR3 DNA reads TGTGCCAGCAGTTACGCGGCTAGCGGGGGGGTCACAGATACGCAGTATTTT.

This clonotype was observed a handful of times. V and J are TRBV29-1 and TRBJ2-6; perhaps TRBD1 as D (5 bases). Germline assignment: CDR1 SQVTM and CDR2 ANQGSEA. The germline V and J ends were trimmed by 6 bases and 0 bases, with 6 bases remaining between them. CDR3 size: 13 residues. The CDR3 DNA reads TGCAGCGTGGACAACTCTGGGGCCAACGTCCTGACTTTC. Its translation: CSVDNSGANVLTF.

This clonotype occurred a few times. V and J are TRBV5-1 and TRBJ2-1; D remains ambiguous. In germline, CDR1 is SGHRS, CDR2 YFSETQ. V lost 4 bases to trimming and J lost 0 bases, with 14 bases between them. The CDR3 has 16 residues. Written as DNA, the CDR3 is TGCGCCAGCAGCAAGAACCAGGAAGGCTCCTACAATGAGCAGTTCTTC. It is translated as CASSKNQEGSYNEQFF.